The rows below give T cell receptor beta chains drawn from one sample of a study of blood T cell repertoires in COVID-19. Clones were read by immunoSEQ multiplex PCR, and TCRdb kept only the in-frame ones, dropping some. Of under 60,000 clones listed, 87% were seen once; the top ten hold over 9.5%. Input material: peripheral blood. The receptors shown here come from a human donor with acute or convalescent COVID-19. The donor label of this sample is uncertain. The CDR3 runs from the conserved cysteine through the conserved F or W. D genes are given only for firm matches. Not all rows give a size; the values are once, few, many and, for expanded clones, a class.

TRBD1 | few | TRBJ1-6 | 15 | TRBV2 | TGTGCCAGCAGTGAAGCTAGACAGGGTGTATCACCCCTCCACTTT | CASSEARQGVSPLHF
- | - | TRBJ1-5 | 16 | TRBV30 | TGTGCCTGGAGTGTACATTATTTGACAGTGAATCAGCCCCAGCATTTT | CAWSVHYLTVNQPQHF
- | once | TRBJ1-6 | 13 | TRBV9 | TGTGCCAGCAGCGTAGACCTAGGATCACCCCTCCACTTT | CASSVDLGSPLHF
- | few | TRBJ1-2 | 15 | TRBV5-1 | TGCGCCAGCAGCTTAGACGCGGCCGGGAGTCAGGGCTACACCTTC | CASSLDAAGSQGYTF
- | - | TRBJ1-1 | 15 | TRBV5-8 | TGTGCCAGCAGCTTGGCCGTATCAGGGGTGGTTGAAGCTTTCTTT | CASSLAVSGVVEAFF
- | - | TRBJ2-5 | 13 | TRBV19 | TGTGCCAGTAGTGGTGACTCCCGGGAGACCCAGTACTTC | CASSGDSRETQYF
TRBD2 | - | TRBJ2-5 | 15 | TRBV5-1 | TGCGCCAGTCGAGCCTGGGCGGGGGAGGGTGAGACCCAGTACTTC | CASRAWAGEGETQYF
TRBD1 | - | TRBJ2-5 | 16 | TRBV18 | TGTGCCAGCTCACCGCCCGGGACAGTCGCTATAGAGACCCAGTACTTC | CASSPPGTVAIETQYF
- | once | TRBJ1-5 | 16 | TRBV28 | TGTGCCAGCAGAAACAGAAATTTTTGGGGCAATCAGCCCCAGCATTTT | CASRNRNFWGNQPQHF
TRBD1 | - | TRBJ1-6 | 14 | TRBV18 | TGTGCCAGCTCTCCCGACAGGGTGGGCTCACCCCTCCACTTT | CASSPDRVGSPLHF
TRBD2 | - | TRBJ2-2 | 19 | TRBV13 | TGTGCCAGCAGCTTAGAAGTGACTAGCGGGAGGGCCTTCACCGGGGAGCTGTTTTTT | CASSLEVTSGRAFTGELFF
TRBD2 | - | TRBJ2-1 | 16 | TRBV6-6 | TGTGCCAGCAGTCCCGCTGGGACTAGCGGGATCGGAGAGCAGTTCTTC | CASSPAGTSGIGEQFF
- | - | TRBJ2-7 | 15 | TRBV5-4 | TGTGCCAGCAGCTTATCCGGGGTCCCTCTCCACGAGCAGTACTTC | CASSLSGVPLHEQYF
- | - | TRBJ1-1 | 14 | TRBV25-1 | TGTGCCAGCAGTGAATCAGGCAGAGTCACTGAAGCTTTCTTT | CASSESGRVTEAFF
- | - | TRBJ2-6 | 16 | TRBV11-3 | TGTGCCAGCAGCTGGGGGGGCCTCTCTGGGGCCAACGTCCTGACTTTC | CASSWGGLSGANVLTF
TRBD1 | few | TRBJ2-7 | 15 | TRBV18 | TGTGCCAGCCACAACCGACAGGGAAGTATTTACGAGCAGTACTTC | CASHNRQGSIYEQYF
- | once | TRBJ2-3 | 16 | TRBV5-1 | TGCGCCAGCAGCTTGAGGATGGGGCGCGGCACAGATACGCAGTATTTT | CASSLRMGRGTDTQYF
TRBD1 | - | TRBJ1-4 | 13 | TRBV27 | TGTGCCAGCAGTAGACAGGGGAATGAAAAACTGTTTTTT | CASSRQGNEKLFF
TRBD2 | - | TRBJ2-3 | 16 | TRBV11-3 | TGTGCCAGCAGCCACCGAGGGACTAGCGGCACAGATACGCAGTATTTT | CASSHRGTSGTDTQYF
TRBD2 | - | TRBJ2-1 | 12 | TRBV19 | TGTGCCAGTAGTATAGCGGGAGGAACCCACTTCTTC | CASSIAGGTHFF
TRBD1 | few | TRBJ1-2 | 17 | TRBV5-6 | TGTGCCAGCAGTTTTCCACAGGGGGCTCAGTATAACTATGGCTACACCTTC | CASSFPQGAQYNYGYTF
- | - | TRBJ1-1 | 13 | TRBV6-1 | TGTGCCAGCAGTGAAGCGAACAGGGTTGGAGCTTTCTTT | CASSEANRVGAFF
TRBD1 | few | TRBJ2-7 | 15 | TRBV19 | TGTGCCAGTAGTATAGGTGGGACAGGTACCTACGAGCAGTACTTC | CASSIGGTGTYEQYF
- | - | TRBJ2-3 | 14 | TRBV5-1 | TGCGCCAGCAGCTTCAGGACTAACACAGATACGCAGTATTTT | CASSFRTNTDTQYF
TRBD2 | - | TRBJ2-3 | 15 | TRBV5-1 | TGCGCCAGCGGGATAGCGGGGACTAGCACAGATACGCAGTATTTT | CASGIAGTSTDTQYF
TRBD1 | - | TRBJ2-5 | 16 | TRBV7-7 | TGTGCCAGCAGCTTAATTCCGGGACAGGGGGCGGAGACCCAGTACTTC | CASSLIPGQGAETQYF
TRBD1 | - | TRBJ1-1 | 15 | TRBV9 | TGTGCCAGCAGCCCAGCAGGACAGGGCTACACTGAAGCTTTCTTT | CASSPAGQGYTEAFF
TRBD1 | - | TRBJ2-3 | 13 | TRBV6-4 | TGTGCCAGCAGTGAGGGACAGACAGATACGCAGTATTTT | CASSEGQTDTQYF
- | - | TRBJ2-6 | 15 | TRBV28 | TGTGCCAGCAGCTTAGCGGTCTCTGGGGCCAACGTCCTGACTTTC | CASSLAVSGANVLTF
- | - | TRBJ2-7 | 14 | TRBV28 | TGTGCCAGCAGACCCCCTGGCAGGTACTACGAGCAGTACTTC | CASRPPGRYYEQYF
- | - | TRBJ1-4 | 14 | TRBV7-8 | TGTGCCAGCAGCTTAACACAGCGGGGCGGAAAACTGTTTTTT | CASSLTQRGGKLFF
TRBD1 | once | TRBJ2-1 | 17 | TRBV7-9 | TGTGCCAGCAGCTCCCAAGTGAGGGGGCTTTCCTACAATGAGCAGTTCTTC | CASSSQVRGLSYNEQFF
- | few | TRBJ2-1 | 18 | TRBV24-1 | TGTGCCACCAGTGCCGTCGTGAAGAACGAGGGCTCCTACAATGAGCAGTTCTTC | CATSAVVKNEGSYNEQFF
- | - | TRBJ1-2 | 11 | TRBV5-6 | TGTGCCAGCAGCTTGGGTGAGGGCTACACCTTC | CASSLGEGYTF
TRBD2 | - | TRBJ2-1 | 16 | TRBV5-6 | TGTGCCAGCAGCTTGCTGACTAGCGGGAGGGTCGATGAGCAGTTCTTC | CASSLLTSGRVDEQFF
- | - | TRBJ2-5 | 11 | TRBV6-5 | TGTGCCAGCAGTAGAGGGGAGACCCAGTACTTC | CASSRGETQYF
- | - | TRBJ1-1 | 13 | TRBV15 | TGTGCCACCAGCAGAGAACTAGACACTGAAGCTTTCTTT | CATSRELDTEAFF
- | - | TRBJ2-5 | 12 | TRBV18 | TGTGCCAGCTCTTCTAGGGGGGAGACCCAGTACTTC | CASSSRGETQYF
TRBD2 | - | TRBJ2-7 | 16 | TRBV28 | TGTGCCAGCAGCGAGCCGAGCGGGAGGCTGTCCTACGAGCAGTACTTC | CASSEPSGRLSYEQYF
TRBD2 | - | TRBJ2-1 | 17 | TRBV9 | TGTGCCAGCAGCGATGGACTAGCGGACAAAGGCGGGAATGAGCAGTTCTTC | CASSDGLADKGGNEQFF
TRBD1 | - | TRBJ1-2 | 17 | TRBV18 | TGTGCCAGCTCCAAGGTCGGACAGGGGGCGTATTTCTATGGCTACACCTTC | CASSKVGQGAYFYGYTF
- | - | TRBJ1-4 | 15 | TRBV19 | TGTGCCAGTAGTATTTCGGGGGGATTGAATGAAAAACTGTTTTTT | CASSISGGLNEKLFF
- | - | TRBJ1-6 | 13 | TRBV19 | TGTGCCAGTAATTCGGGTTCCCATTCACCCCTCCACTTT | CASNSGSHSPLHF
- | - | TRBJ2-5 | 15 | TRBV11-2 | TGTGCCAGCAGCTTAGAATCGACAGCATGGGAGACCCAGTACTTC | CASSLESTAWETQYF
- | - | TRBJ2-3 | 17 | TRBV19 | TGTGCCAGTAGTATACAAGAGAAACGGGGAAGCACAGATACGCAGTATTTT | CASSIQEKRGSTDTQYF
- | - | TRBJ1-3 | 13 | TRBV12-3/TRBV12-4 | - | CASSTSAGNTIYF
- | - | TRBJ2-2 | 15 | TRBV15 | TGTGCCACCAGCAGAGACAGGGGCGACACCGGGGAGCTGTTTTTT | CATSRDRGDTGELFF
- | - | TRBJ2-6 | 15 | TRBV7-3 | TGTGCCAGCAGCCCCCAGGTTCCCGGGGCCAACGTCCTGACTTTC | CASSPQVPGANVLTF
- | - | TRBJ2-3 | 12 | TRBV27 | TGTGCCAGCAGCCCCGGTCCAGATACGCAGTATTTT | CASSPGPDTQYF
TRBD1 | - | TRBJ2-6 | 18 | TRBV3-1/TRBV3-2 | TGTGCCAGCAGGCCGGGACAGGGGATAAGATCGGGGGCCAACGTCCTGACTTTC | CASRPGQGIRSGANVLTF